The clone carrying this TCR beta chain came up once. The entry originates in a study of blood T cell repertoires in COVID-19. Per the study methods: Cell counts per sample came from amplifying reference gene primers. TCRdb's copy holds only in-frame clones and misses some; the assay was immunoSEQ multiplex PCR. The V and J calls and clone size are taken from that table; D and trimming were inferred from the DNA. The sample records around 470,000 clones, roughly 88% being singletons. CDR1 KGHSH and CDR2 LQKENI come from the germline V gene. The V end was cut by 3 bases, the J end by 4 bases, with 15 bases between. This CDR3 has 15 amino acids. Participant age was roughly 18 to 90 years, and participants resided in around 24 US areas. Allocation to cohorts depended on clinical history reported by the participants. Resolution of symptoms, clearance, or two negative PCRs was present in recovered Cohort 3 donors.

Input material: PBMCs or T cells enriched from blood (not recorded which). This receptor was taken from a young man who had recovered from COVID-19. The chain combines TRBV18 with TRBJ1-2, with D possibly TRBD1 on 6 matching bases. The CDR3 here is CASSPLPTTGYGYTF. CDR3 sequence (DNA): TGTGCCAGCTCACCCCTCCCTACGACAGGCTATGGCTACACCTTC. Drawing the rest from reference TRBV18 and TRBJ1-2, the complete variable domain is NAGVMQNPRHLVRRRGQEARLRCSPMKGHSHVYWYRQLPEEGLKFMVYLQKENIIDESGMPKERFSAEFPKEGPSILRIQQVVRGDSAAYFCASSPLPTTGYGYTFGSGTRLTVV.